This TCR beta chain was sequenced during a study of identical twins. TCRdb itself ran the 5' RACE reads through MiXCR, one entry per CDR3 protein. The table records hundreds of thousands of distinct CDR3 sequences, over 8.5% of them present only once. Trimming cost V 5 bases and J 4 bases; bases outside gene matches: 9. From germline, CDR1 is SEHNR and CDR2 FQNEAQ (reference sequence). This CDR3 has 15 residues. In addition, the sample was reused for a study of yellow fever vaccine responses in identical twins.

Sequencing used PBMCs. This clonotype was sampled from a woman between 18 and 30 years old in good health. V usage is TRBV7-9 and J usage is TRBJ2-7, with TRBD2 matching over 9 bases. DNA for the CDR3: TGTGCCAGCAGCCCTCTTGGTAGCGGGAGATACGAGCAGTACTTC. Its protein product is CASSPLGSGRYEQYF. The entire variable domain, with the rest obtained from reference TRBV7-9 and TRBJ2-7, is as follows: DTGVSQNPRHKITKRGQNVTFRCDPISEHNRLYWYRQTLGQGPEFLTYFQNEAQLEKSRLLSDRFSAERPKGSFSTLEIQRTEQGDSAMYLCASSPLGSGRYEQYFGPGTRLTVT.